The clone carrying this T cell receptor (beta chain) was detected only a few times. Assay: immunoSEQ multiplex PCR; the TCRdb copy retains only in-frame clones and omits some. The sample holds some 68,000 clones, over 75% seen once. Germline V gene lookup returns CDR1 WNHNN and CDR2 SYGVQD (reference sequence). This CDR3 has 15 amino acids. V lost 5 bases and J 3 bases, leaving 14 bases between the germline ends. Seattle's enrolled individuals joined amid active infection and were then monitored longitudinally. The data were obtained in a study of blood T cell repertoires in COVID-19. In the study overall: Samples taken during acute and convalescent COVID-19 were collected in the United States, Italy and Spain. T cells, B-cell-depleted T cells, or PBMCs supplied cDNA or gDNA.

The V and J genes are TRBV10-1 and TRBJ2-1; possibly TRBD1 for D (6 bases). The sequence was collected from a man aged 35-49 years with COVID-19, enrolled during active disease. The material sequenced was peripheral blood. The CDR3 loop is CASSSATDSYNEQFF. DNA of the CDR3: TGCGCCAGCAGTTCAGCCACGGACAGCTACAATGAGCAGTTCTTC.